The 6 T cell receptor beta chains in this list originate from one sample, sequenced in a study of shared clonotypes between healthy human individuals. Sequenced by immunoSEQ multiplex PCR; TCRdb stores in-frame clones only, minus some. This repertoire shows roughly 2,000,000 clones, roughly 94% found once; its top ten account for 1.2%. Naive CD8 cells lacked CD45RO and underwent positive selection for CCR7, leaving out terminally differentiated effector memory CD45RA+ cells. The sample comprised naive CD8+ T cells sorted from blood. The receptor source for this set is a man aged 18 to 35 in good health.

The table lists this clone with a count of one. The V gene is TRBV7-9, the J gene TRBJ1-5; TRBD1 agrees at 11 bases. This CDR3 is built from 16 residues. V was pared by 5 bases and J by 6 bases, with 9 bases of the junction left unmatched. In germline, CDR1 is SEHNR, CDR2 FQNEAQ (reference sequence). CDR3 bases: TGTGCCAGCAGCCCCCTATCCGGGACAGGGGGTCAGCCCCAGCATTTT. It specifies CASSPLSGTGGQPQHF.

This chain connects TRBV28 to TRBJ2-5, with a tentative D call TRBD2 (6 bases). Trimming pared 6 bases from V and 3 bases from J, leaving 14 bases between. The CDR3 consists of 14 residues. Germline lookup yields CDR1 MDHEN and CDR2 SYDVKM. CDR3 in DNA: TGTGCCAGCAGCCAAAGCTGGGGGGAAGAGACCCAGTACTTC. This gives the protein CASSQSWGEETQYF. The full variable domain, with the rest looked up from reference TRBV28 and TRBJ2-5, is DVKVTQSSRYLVKRTGEKVFLECVQDMDHENMFWYRQDPGLGLRLIYFSYDVKMKEKGDIPEGYSVSREKKERFSLILESASTNQTSMYLCASSQSWGEETQYFGPGTRLLVL.

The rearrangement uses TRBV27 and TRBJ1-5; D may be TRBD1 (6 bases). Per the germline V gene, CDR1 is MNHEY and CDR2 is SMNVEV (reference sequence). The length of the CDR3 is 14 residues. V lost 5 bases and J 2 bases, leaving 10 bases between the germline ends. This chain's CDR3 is CASSEGVGNQPQHF. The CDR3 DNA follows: TGTGCCAGCAGTGAGGGGGTAGGCAATCAGCCCCAGCATTTT.

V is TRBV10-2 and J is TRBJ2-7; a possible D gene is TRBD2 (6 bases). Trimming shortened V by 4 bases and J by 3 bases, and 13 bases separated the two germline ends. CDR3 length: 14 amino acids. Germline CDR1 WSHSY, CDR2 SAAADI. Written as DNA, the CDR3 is TGCGCCAGCAGTGCCACGGGGGAGAGCTACGAGCAGTACTTC. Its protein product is CASSATGESYEQYF.

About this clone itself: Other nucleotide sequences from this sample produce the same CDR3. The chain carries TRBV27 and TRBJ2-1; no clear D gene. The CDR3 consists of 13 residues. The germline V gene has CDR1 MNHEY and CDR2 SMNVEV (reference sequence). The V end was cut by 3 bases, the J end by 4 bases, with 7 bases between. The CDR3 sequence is CASSLNGYNEQFF. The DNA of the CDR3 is TGTGCCAGCAGTTTGAACGGGTACAATGAGCAGTTCTTC.

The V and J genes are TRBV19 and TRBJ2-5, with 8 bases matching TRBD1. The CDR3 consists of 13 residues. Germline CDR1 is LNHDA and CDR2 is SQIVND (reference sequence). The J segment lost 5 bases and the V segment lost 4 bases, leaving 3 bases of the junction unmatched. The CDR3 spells CASSTQGAETQYF. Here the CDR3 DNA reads TGTGCCAGTAGTACCCAGGGGGCGGAGACCCAGTACTTC.